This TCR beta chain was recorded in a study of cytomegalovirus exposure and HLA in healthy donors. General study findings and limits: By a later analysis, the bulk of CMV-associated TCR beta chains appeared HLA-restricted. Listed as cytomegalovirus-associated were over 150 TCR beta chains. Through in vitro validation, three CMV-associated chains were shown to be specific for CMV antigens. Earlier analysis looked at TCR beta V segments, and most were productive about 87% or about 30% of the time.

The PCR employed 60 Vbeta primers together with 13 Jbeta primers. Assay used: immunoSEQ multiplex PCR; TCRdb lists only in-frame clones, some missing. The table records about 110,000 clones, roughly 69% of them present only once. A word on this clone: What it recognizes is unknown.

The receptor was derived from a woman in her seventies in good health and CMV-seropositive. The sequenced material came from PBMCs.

CDR3 in DNA: TGTGCCAGCAGTGAAATGTACTCTCCATACCAAGAGACCCAGTACTTC. This sequence encodes CASSEMYSPYQETQYF. The rearrangement uses TRBV6-1 and TRBJ2-5; D is undetermined. V was clipped by 2 bases and J by 0 bases, with 13 bases between them. Per germline, CDR1 MNHNS and CDR2 SASEGT. The CDR3 consists of 16 residues.